This passage covers 32 T cell receptor beta chains from one sample sequenced in a study of cytomegalovirus exposure and HLA in healthy donors. Both 60 Vbeta primers and 13 Jbeta primers went into the PCR. Here immunoSEQ multiplex PCR was the method, and the copy in TCRdb shows in-frame clones only, minus some. Of some 160,000 clones in the sample, under 90% were seen once. Material for sequencing was PBMCs. These receptors all stem from a boy younger than 10 in good health and CMV-seronegative.

This CDR3 reads CASSEASGGATDTQYF. CDR3 coding DNA: TGTGCCAGCAGTGAAGCTAGCGGGGGGGCCACAGATACGCAGTATTTT. The chain couples TRBV6-1 to TRBJ2-3; 11 bases are a match to TRBD2. V was pared by 0 bases and J by 2 bases, with 1 base of the junction left unmatched. The CDR3 extends over 16 amino acids. CDR1 is MNHNS, CDR2 SASEGT, per germline.

This clone is a singleton in its sample. The chain links TRBV5-8 to TRBJ2-7; TRBD2 agrees at 7 bases. V shed 4 bases, J shed 2 bases, and the junction held 6 bases outside the gene matches. The CDR3 has 14 residues. Germline assignment: CDR1 SGHTS and CDR2 YDEGEE. The CDR3 region is CASSGAGATYEQYF. The CDR3, as DNA: TGTGCCAGCAGCGGCGCGGGAGCCACCTACGAGCAGTACTTC.

The rearrangement links TRBV5-1 to TRBJ2-3, with 11 positions matching TRBD2. CDR1 is SGHRS, CDR2 YFSETQ, per germline. The CDR3 loop spans 15 amino acids. The trim removed 7 bases at V and 1 base at J, leaving 5 bases unmatched. Here the CDR3 reads CASSGTSGRTDTQYF. DNA of the CDR3: TGCGCCAGCTCGGGGACTAGCGGACGCACAGATACGCAGTATTTT.

The rearrangement joins TRBV18 to TRBJ1-3; maybe TRBD1 (5 bases). From germline, CDR1 is KGHSH and CDR2 LQKENI. CDR3 size: 14 residues. V lost 3 bases and J 8 bases, leaving 14 bases between the germline ends. CDR3: CASSPQGGVDTIYF. The CDR3 region has the DNA TGTGCCAGCTCACCCCAGGGAGGAGTTGACACCATATATTTT.

In this sample, this clone turned up once. The chain links TRBV6-5 to TRBJ1-6; D is unresolved. This CDR3 is built from 15 residues. Trimming removed 5 bases from V and 4 bases from J, with 12 bases in between. Germline-derived CDR1 and CDR2 are MNHEY and SVGAGI. The CDR3: CASSGQTVYNSPLHF. The CDR3 coding sequence is TGTGCCAGCAGTGGCCAAACCGTTTATAATTCACCCCTCCACTTT.

This chain links TRBV28 with TRBJ2-3; D is unresolved. This CDR3 comprises 13 residues. Trimming cost V 2 bases and J 6 bases, with 9 bases left between them. The germline V gene has CDR1 MDHEN and CDR2 SYDVKM. CDR3 sequence: CASSLKLPDTQYF. The DNA of the CDR3 is TGTGCCAGCAGTTTAAAACTCCCGGATACGCAGTATTTT.

The rearrangement joins TRBV4-2 to TRBJ2-5, with 14 positions matching TRBD2. The CDR3 has 17 amino acids. CDR1 is LGHNA, CDR2 YNFKEQ, per germline. The trim removed 4 bases at V and 5 bases at J, leaving 9 bases unmatched. CDR3 nucleotide sequence: TGTGCCAGCAGCCCGGGACTAGCGGGGGAGGGACGGGAGACCCAGTACTTC. Its translation is CASSPGLAGEGRETQYF.

The chain uses TRBV28 and TRBJ2-7, with 10 bases fitting TRBD2. The CDR3 length is 17 residues. The V segment lost 5 bases and the J segment 3 bases; nucleotides outside the gene matches: 13. In germline, CDR1 is MDHEN, CDR2 SYDVKM. The CDR3 loop reads CASSTLLGLAGDYEQYF. CDR3 sequence (DNA): TGTGCCAGCAGTACCCTCCTAGGGCTAGCGGGAGACTACGAGCAGTACTTC. Supplemented by reference TRBV28 and TRBJ2-7, the full variable domain reads DVKVTQSSRYLVKRTGEKVFLECVQDMDHENMFWYRQDPGLGLRLIYFSYDVKMKEKGDIPEGYSVSREKKERFSLILESASTNQTSMYLCASSTLLGLAGDYEQYFGPGTRLTVT.

The chain combines TRBV5-1 with TRBJ1-4; 8 positions match TRBD1. Germline CDR1 reads SGHRS; CDR2 reads YFSETQ. Germline trimming cut 3 bases from V and 10 bases from J; bases unmatched to any gene: 11. The CDR3 loop spans 15 amino acids. This CDR3 is CASSSTVLGQAKLFF. The CDR3 nucleotides read TGCGCCAGCAGCTCCACCGTCCTGGGACAGGCAAAACTGTTTTTT.

The V call is TRBV7-3, the J call TRBJ2-1, with 7 bases identical to TRBD2. CDR1 and CDR2 from the germline V gene are SGHTA and FQGTGA. The CDR3 runs 18 residues. V trimming: 2 bases; J trimming: 9 bases; junction bases outside the gene matches: 19. This CDR3 reads CASSLWDYSFRGLAEQFF. The DNA of the CDR3 is TGTGCCAGCAGCTTATGGGACTATTCCTTTCGGGGCCTCGCTGAGCAGTTCTTC.

The chain carries TRBV5-8 and TRBJ2-4; maybe TRBD2 (6 bases). The germline V and J ends were trimmed by 0 bases and 1 base, with 23 bases remaining between them. CDR1 is SGHTS, CDR2 YDEGEE, per germline. The CDR3 is made up of 20 amino acids. The CDR3 region is CASSLEIRRRERGAKNIQYF. CDR3 coding DNA: TGTGCCAGCAGCTTGGAAATACGCAGACGGGAACGGGGGGCCAAAAACATTCAGTACTTC.

This clone was counted a few times. The chain joins TRBV6-1 to TRBJ1-1; perhaps TRBD1 as D (6 bases). This CDR3 contains 15 residues. The germline V gene encodes CDR1 MNHNS and CDR2 SASEGT. V lost 5 bases to trimming and J lost 7 bases, with 20 bases between them. DNA of the CDR3: TGTGCCAGCAGTTTCGGGCTCCAGGGGAGAGGTGAAGCTTTCTTT. This sequence encodes CASSFGLQGRGEAFF.

This chain connects TRBV11-3 to TRBJ2-2; possibly TRBD1 for D (6 bases). With 6 bases removed from V and 0 bases from J, the gap between germline ends came to 11 bases. CDR3 length: 15 residues. From germline, CDR1 is SGHNT and CDR2 YENEEA. In DNA, the CDR3 is TGTGCCAGCAGTCAACGGACAGCGAACACCGGGGAGCTGTTTTTT. As protein: CASSQRTANTGELFF.

This chain uses TRBV5-4 with TRBJ1-1; the match to TRBD1 covers 8 bases. The CDR3 extends over 12 amino acids. Trimming cost V 4 bases and J 10 bases; bases outside gene matches: 6. Germline V CDR1 and CDR2: SGHNT, YYREEE (reference sequence). CDR3 sequence (DNA): TGTGCCAGCAGCCAAGGACAGGGTACAGCTTTCTTT. Its protein is CASSQGQGTAFF.

V is TRBV27 and J is TRBJ2-1, with TRBD2 as a possible D gene (6 bases). V lost 3 bases to trimming and J lost 0 bases, with 15 bases between them. This CDR3 contains 17 residues. Per the germline V gene, CDR1 is MNHEY and CDR2 is SMNVEV (reference sequence). In DNA form, the CDR3 reads TGTGCCAGCAGTTTGCGGGACGGGCCTTTCTCCTACAATGAGCAGTTCTTC. Translation: CASSLRDGPFSYNEQFF.

As to this clone: The sample contains more than one DNA sequence encoding this CDR3. The CDR3 region is CASSLLQEGTEAFF. CDR3 coding DNA: TGCGCCAGCAGCCTGTTACAGGAGGGCACTGAAGCTTTCTTT. V gene TRBV5-1 combines with J gene TRBJ1-1, with D perhaps TRBD1 (5 bases). Germline assignment: CDR1 SGHRS and CDR2 YFSETQ. Deletions cut 4 bases from V and 4 bases from J, with 14 bases between. This CDR3 contains 14 residues.

This clone was seen only a few times. The chain employs TRBV19 and TRBJ1-2, with TRBD1 matching 8 bases. V trimming: 3 bases; J trimming: 5 bases; junction bases outside the gene matches: 8. Germline V gene sequence: CDR1 LNHDA, CDR2 SQIVND (reference sequence). There are 15 residues in the CDR3. The CDR3 reads CASSIRQGRGYGYTF. The CDR3 region has the DNA TGTGCCAGTAGTATTCGACAGGGGAGGGGTTATGGCTACACCTTC.

In DNA form, the CDR3 reads TGTGCCAGCAGCCCCGAATCGACTCGACCGTTTTACAATGAGCAGTTCTTC. Translated, it gives CASSPESTRPFYNEQFF. The V call is TRBV7-2, the J call TRBJ2-1; no clear D. This CDR3 spans 17 amino acids. The V gene lost 5 bases and the J gene lost 4 bases, with 21 bases spanning the gap. The germline V gene encodes CDR1 SGHTA and CDR2 FQGNSA.

The rearrangement joins TRBV7-9 to TRBJ2-1, with TRBD2 as a possible D gene (6 bases). Germline CDR1 reads SEHNR; CDR2 reads FQNEAQ (reference sequence). The V gene lost 5 bases and the J gene lost 4 bases, with 15 bases spanning the gap. This CDR3 spans 15 amino acids. The CDR3 is CASSPPSSVYNEQFF. The CDR3 region has the DNA TGTGCCAGCAGCCCACCATCTAGCGTTTACAATGAGCAGTTCTTC.

The chain joins TRBV18 to TRBJ1-1, with a weak D call TRBD1 (5 bases). V gave up 3 bases and J gave up 2 bases, with 10 bases separating them. The CDR3 spans 14 residues. Germline V lookup: CDR1 KGHSH, CDR2 LQKENI. The CDR3 protein is CASSPETANTEAFF. The CDR3 coding sequence is TGTGCCAGCTCACCGGAGACAGCCAACACTGAAGCTTTCTTT.

The V gene is TRBV28, the J gene TRBJ2-5; D might be TRBD2 (6 bases). The J call is in doubt because the DNA end fits TRBJ2-7 better. Looked up from germline, CDR1 is MDHEN and CDR2 is SYDVKM. The CDR3 has 12 residues. Written as DNA, the CDR3 is TGTGCCAGCAGGAGGGACTTGGACGAGCAGTACTTC. Translation: CASRRDLDEQYF.

This clone was detected only a few times. The chain joins TRBV28 to TRBJ2-1, with 9 nucleotides matching TRBD2. Germline CDR1 MDHEN, CDR2 SYDVKM. Trimming cost V 7 bases and J 10 bases; bases outside gene matches: 8. CDR3 length equals 13 residues. The CDR3 nucleotides are TGTGCCAGCATGTTAGCGGGAGTAGTGGAGCAGTTCTTC. Its protein product is CASMLAGVVEQFF.

The J gene is TRBJ2-1, the V gene TRBV18; perhaps TRBD2 as D (5 bases). The CDR3 has 13 residues. Trimming removed 10 bases from V and 0 bases from J, with 10 bases in between. Germline V lookup: CDR1 KGHSH, CDR2 LQKENI. Written as DNA, the CDR3 is TGTGCCACCCACGGAGGCTCCTACAATGAGCAGTTCTTC. Its translation is CATHGGSYNEQFF. Based on the CDR3 plus reference TRBV18 and TRBJ2-1, the full variable domain is NAGVMQNPRHLVRRRGQEARLRCSPMKGHSHVYWYRQLPEEGLKFMVYLQKENIIDESGMPKERFSAEFPKEGPSILRIQQVVRGDSAAYFCATHGGSYNEQFFGPGTRLTVL.

V usage is TRBV11-2 and J usage is TRBJ1-1, with D perhaps TRBD1 (6 bases). Trimming removed 0 bases from V and 10 bases from J, with 15 bases in between. The CDR3 is 14 residues long. The germline gives CDR1 SGHAT, CDR2 FQNNGV. In DNA, the CDR3 is TGTGCCAGCAGCTTAGATGCTAGGGGGTATTTAGCTTTCTTT. Amino acid sequence: CASSLDARGYLAFF.

The V gene is TRBV18, the J gene TRBJ1-1, with 8 bases identical to TRBD1. The germline CDR1 and CDR2 sequences are KGHSH and LQKENI. CDR3 length: 15 residues. V shed 3 bases and J 0 bases; nucleotides not matched to a gene: 3. CDR3 DNA sequence: TGTGCCAGCTCACCTTTGGGACAGGTGAACACTGAAGCTTTCTTT. Protein sequence: CASSPLGQVNTEAFF.

This clone has only a few counts. The V gene is TRBV14, the J gene TRBJ2-5; perhaps TRBD1 as D (6 bases). CDR1 SGHDN and CDR2 FVKESK come from the germline V gene. Trimming removed 4 bases from V and 6 bases from J, with 15 bases in between. The CDR3 has 14 residues. Written as DNA, the CDR3 is TGTGCCAGCAGCCCCTCCTCCAGGGGCCAGACCCAGTACTTC. Encoded protein: CASSPSSRGQTQYF.

The J gene is TRBJ1-6, the V gene TRBV7-8; D uncertain. From germline, CDR1 is SGHVS and CDR2 FQNEAQ. CDR3 length: 19 amino acids. With 0 bases removed from V and 0 bases from J, the gap between germline ends came to 15 bases. The CDR3 here is CASSLARPPQSSYNSPLHF. CDR3 in DNA: TGTGCCAGCAGCTTAGCGAGGCCTCCCCAAAGCTCCTATAATTCACCCCTCCACTTT. Combining the CDR3 with reference TRBV7-8 and TRBJ1-6 gives the whole variable domain GAGVSQSPRYKVAKRGQDVALRCDPISGHVSLFWYQQALGQGPEFLTYFQNEAQLDKSGLPSDRFFAERPEGSVSTLKIQRTQQEDSAVYLCASSLARPPQSSYNSPLHFGNGTRLTVT.

The J gene is TRBJ2-4, the V gene TRBV18, with a possible D match to TRBD1 (7 bases). The germline CDR1 and CDR2 sequences are KGHSH and LQKENI. The CDR3 totals 17 residues. V was pared by 3 bases and J by 2 bases, with 17 bases between. The CDR3 loop is CASSPALTGTSKNIQYF. The CDR3 DNA sequence: TGTGCCAGCTCACCTGCCCTGACAGGGACTTCCAAAAACATTCAGTACTTC. Complete variable domain (other parts from reference TRBV18 and TRBJ2-4): NAGVMQNPRHLVRRRGQEARLRCSPMKGHSHVYWYRQLPEEGLKFMVYLQKENIIDESGMPKERFSAEFPKEGPSILRIQQVVRGDSAAYFCASSPALTGTSKNIQYFGAGTRLSVL.

The V call is TRBV6-5, the J call TRBJ2-1; D unclear. The CDR3 spans 14 residues. The germline V gene encodes CDR1 MNHEY and CDR2 SVGAGI. V was trimmed by 6 bases and J by 1 base, leaving 10 bases between them. The CDR3 protein is CASSYSESYNEQFF. DNA for the CDR3: TGTGCCAGCAGCTACAGCGAATCCTACAATGAGCAGTTCTTC.

The rearrangement links TRBV5-5 to TRBJ1-5, with D possibly TRBD1 on 5 matching bases. Trimming left V 1 base short and J 6 bases short, with 14 bases between. The CDR3 is 15 amino acids. CDR1 and CDR2 from the germline V gene are SGHKS and YYEKEE (reference sequence). CDR3 amino acids: CASSLWQGRSQPQHF. The CDR3 nucleotides are TGTGCCAGCAGCTTGTGGCAGGGAAGAAGTCAGCCCCAGCATTTT. Filled out from reference TRBV5-5 and TRBJ1-5, the complete variable domain reads DAGVTQSPTHLIKTRGQQVTLRCSPISGHKSVSWYQQVLGQGPQFIFQYYEKEERGRGNFPDRFSARQFPNYSSELNVNALLLGDSALYLCASSLWQGRSQPQHFGDGTRLSIL.

The chain combines TRBV27 with TRBJ2-5; D is undetermined. Germline lookup yields CDR1 MNHEY and CDR2 SMNVEV (reference sequence). The CDR3 contains 12 residues. The V end was cut by 1 base, the J end by 5 bases, with 5 bases between. CDR3 protein: CASSLFGETQYF. The CDR3 nucleotides read TGTGCCAGCAGTTTATTCGGGGAGACCCAGTACTTC.

The chain combines TRBV5-1 with TRBJ2-1; D might be TRBD1 (5 bases). The CDR3 is 12 residues long. Germline V gives CDR1 SGHRS, CDR2 YFSETQ. Trimming removed 5 bases at V and 7 bases at J, with 10 bases between. DNA of the CDR3: TGCGCCAGCAGTATTAGGGGTAATGAGCAGTTCTTC. Encoded protein: CASSIRGNEQFF.